The 17 T cell receptor beta chains in this list originate from one sample, sequenced in a study of blood T cell repertoires in COVID-19 (dated by TCRdb to 2020 to 2022). The receptor library was made with the immunoSEQ multiplex PCR assay. TCRdb retrieved this table from immuneACCESS and kept in-frame rearrangements only. Not all clones are present; in checked studies, unresolved V genes account for under half, and no reason is known for the remainder. The sample contains 270,000 or so clones, nearly 90% of them found a single time. The ten largest account for about 2% of the sample. Sequenced material: peripheral blood. These receptors were obtained from a woman aged 55-75 years with COVID-19, enrolled during active disease.

This chain uses TRBV7-2 with TRBJ1-3; D is possibly TRBD1 (5 bases). The V and J ends lost 4 bases and 3 bases respectively, with 13 bases between them. Looked up from germline, CDR1 is SGHTA and CDR2 is FQGNSA. This CDR3 contains 15 residues. CDR3 bases: TGTGCCAGCAGCTCCAGGGATCTCGGTGGAAACACCATATATTTT. The encoded protein is CASSSRDLGGNTIYF.

The chain carries TRBV5-8 and TRBJ1-1, with unresolved D. Trimming removed 0 bases at V and 5 bases at J, with 2 bases between. CDR3 length equals 11 residues. Germline CDR1 reads SGHTS; CDR2 reads YDEGEE. The CDR3 DNA is TGTGCCAGCAGCTTGGCGACTGAAGCTTTCTTT. It translates to CASSLATEAFF.

The chain carries TRBV19 and TRBJ2-7; 10 bases fit TRBD1. V trimming: 2 bases; J trimming: 5 bases; junction bases outside the gene matches: 15. This CDR3 has 18 amino acids. The germline V gene encodes CDR1 LNHDA and CDR2 SQIVND (reference sequence). CDR3 protein: CASSIIALDRGRTHEQYF. The CDR3 DNA reads as TGTGCCAGTAGTATAATCGCCCTTGACAGGGGGCGAACCCACGAGCAGTACTTC. The complete variable domain, with remaining parts taken from reference TRBV19 and TRBJ2-7, reads DGGITQSPKYLFRKEGQNVTLSCEQNLNHDAMYWYRQDPGQGLRLIYYSQIVNDFQKGDIAEGYSVSREKKESFPLTVTSAQKNPTAFYLCASSIIALDRGRTHEQYFGPGTRLTVT.

This clone has just one count. The rearrangement joins TRBV3-1 (or the pseudogene TRBV3-2) to TRBJ2-5; no clear D. In germline, CDR1 is LGHDT, CDR2 YNNKEL (reference sequence). With 0 bases removed from V and 1 base from J, the gap between germline ends came to 12 bases. The CDR3 has 16 amino acids. DNA for the CDR3: TGTGCCAGCAGCCAAGATAGCCCAGCAGCCCAAGAGACCCAGTACTTC. This codes for CASSQDSPAAQETQYF.

The chain combines TRBV5-1 with TRBJ2-2, with D possibly being TRBD2 (6 bases). The ends were cut back, 4 bases at V and 6 bases at J, with 10 bases in the middle. The CDR3 length is 13 residues. CDR1 is SGHRS and CDR2 is YFSETQ in the germline V gene. CDR3 bases: TGCGCCAGCAGCGCGGAGGGGTCCGGGGAGCTGTTTTTT. This encodes CASSAEGSGELFF.

The rearrangement uses TRBV5-4 and TRBJ2-2; D remains ambiguous. Germline V CDR1 and CDR2: SGHNT, YYREEE (reference sequence). The ends were cut back, 4 bases at V and 6 bases at J, with 13 bases in the middle. CDR3 size: 14 residues. The CDR3 DNA follows: TGTGCCAGCAGCAAAGTCCAGTGGTCCGGGGAGCTGTTTTTT. Encoded protein: CASSKVQWSGELFF.

This chain links TRBV14 with TRBJ1-5; perhaps TRBD1 as D (6 bases). V gave up 1 base and J gave up 5 bases, with 15 bases separating them. CDR1 and CDR2 (germline): SGHDN, FVKESK. This CDR3 spans 16 amino acids. The CDR3 bases are TGTGCCAGCAGCCAAGGAACGGCAGGGGCTGATCAGCCCCAGCATTTT. Translated, it gives CASSQGTAGADQPQHF.

The chain joins TRBV6-4 to TRBJ1-2; possible D gene TRBD1, 5 bases. There are 17 residues in the CDR3. Trimming shortened V by 2 bases and J by 5 bases, and 21 bases separated the two germline ends. Germline V gene lookup returns CDR1 MRHNA and CDR2 SNTAGT. The DNA for the CDR3 is TGTGCCAGCAGTGACGCTCGGCGCAGGGAGGTGGGATATGGCTACACCTTC. Its protein is CASSDARRREVGYGYTF.

The rearrangement uses TRBV7-2 and TRBJ2-1; 9 nucleotides line up with TRBD2. J was trimmed by 6 bases and V by 1 base; bases with no gene match: 7. The CDR3 totals 16 residues. Germline V gives CDR1 SGHTA, CDR2 FQGNSA. CDR3 nucleotide sequence: TGTGCCAGCAGCTTAGGATCGGCGGGGGGGCGCAATGAGCAGTTCTTC. Its protein product is CASSLGSAGGRNEQFF.

This clone appeared a single time. The J gene is TRBJ2-3, the V gene TRBV5-1; the match to TRBD1 covers 12 bases. The V segment lost 4 bases and the J segment 3 bases; nucleotides outside the gene matches: 12. Per the germline V gene, CDR1 is SGHRS and CDR2 is YFSETQ. This CDR3 contains 18 residues. DNA for the CDR3: TGCGCCAGCAGCCCTGGGACAGGGGGCTTTTCTGGGACAGATACGCAGTATTTT. This gives the protein CASSPGTGGFSGTDTQYF.

As for this clone: The sample has other DNA sequences that encode this CDR3 too. This chain connects TRBV30 to TRBJ2-1; perhaps TRBD2 as D (7 bases). The CDR3 extends over 13 amino acids. V shed 4 bases and J shed 4 bases, with 11 bases lying between them. Looked up from germline, CDR1 is GTSNPN and CDR2 is SVGIG (reference sequence). CDR3: CAWIGGPYNEQFF. The CDR3 nucleotides are TGTGCCTGGATCGGGGGGCCATACAATGAGCAGTTCTTC.

V gene TRBV5-4 combines with J gene TRBJ2-5; D gene ambiguous. This CDR3 region has 14 residues. Trimming shortened V by 4 bases and J by 3 bases, and 13 bases separated the two germline ends. Per the germline V gene, CDR1 is SGHNT and CDR2 is YYREEE (reference sequence). The CDR3 sequence is CASSQRHSEETQYF. The CDR3 bases are TGTGCCAGCAGCCAACGACACTCTGAAGAGACCCAGTACTTC. Drawing the rest from reference TRBV5-4 and TRBJ2-5, the complete variable domain is ETGVTQSPTHLIKTRGQQVTLRCSSQSGHNTVSWYQQALGQGPQFIFQYYREEENGRGNFPPRFSGLQFPNYSSELNVNALELDDSALYLCASSQRHSEETQYFGPGTRLLVL.

The genes are TRBV18 and TRBJ2-7, with TRBD1 matching 9 bases. V lost 4 bases, J lost 1 base, and 11 bases stayed unmatched. Germline V gene data show CDR1 as KGHSH and CDR2 as LQKENI. This CDR3 comprises 17 residues. CDR3 nucleotides: TGTGCCAGCTCACAGGGGACAGGGAGCATTCGATCCTACGAGCAGTACTTC. It encodes CASSQGTGSIRSYEQYF.

The chain joins TRBV7-2 to TRBJ2-3; tentatively, D is TRBD1 (5 bases). Germline V gives CDR1 SGHTA, CDR2 FQGNSA. V was cut by 5 bases and J by 11 bases, with 20 bases left in between. The CDR3 covers 14 residues. CDR3 DNA sequence: TGTGCCAGCAGCCCCCGTCTCAGTGGGGCTGGGCAGTATTTT. This translates into CASSPRLSGAGQYF.

This rearrangement joins TRBV4-3 to TRBJ1-1; TRBD1 might be the D (5 bases). Trimming left V 1 base short and J 2 bases short, with 11 bases between. Germline V gene data show CDR1 as LGHNA and CDR2 as YSLEER. This CDR3 spans 15 amino acids. CDR3 residues: CASSQADRDNTEAFF. The CDR3 coding sequence is TGCGCCAGCAGCCAAGCAGACAGAGATAACACTGAAGCTTTCTTT.

This clone was seen a single time. The rearrangement uses TRBV7-2 and TRBJ1-2, with D hard to call. Germline V CDR1 and CDR2: SGHTA, FQGNSA. Trimming removed 3 bases from V and 2 bases from J, with 13 bases in between. The CDR3 consists of 15 residues. Here the CDR3 reads CASSLEWRPNYGYTF. CDR3 bases: TGTGCCAGCAGCTTGGAGTGGAGACCCAACTATGGCTACACCTTC. Drawing the rest from reference TRBV7-2 and TRBJ1-2, the complete variable domain is GAGVSQSPSNKVTEKGKDVELRCDPISGHTALYWYRQSLGQGLEFLIYFQGNSAPDKSGLPSDRFSAERTGGSVSTLTIQRTQQEDSAVYLCASSLEWRPNYGYTFGSGTRLTVV.

This clone was recorded once. V gene TRBV7-9 combines with J gene TRBJ1-3; D ambiguous. Per germline, CDR1 SEHNR and CDR2 FQNEAQ (reference sequence). V was trimmed by 5 bases and J by 0 bases, leaving 8 bases between them. This CDR3 has 14 residues. The CDR3 region has the DNA TGTGCCAGCAGCACCGGGAGCTCTGGAAACACCATATATTTT. Protein product: CASSTGSSGNTIYF.